Shown below are 6 T cell receptor beta chains from a single sample sequenced in a study of vaccination effects on CD4 cells after COVID-19. Culture proceeded for about 11 days, and CD4+ T cells were then isolated. As their vaccination, participants received two doses of either BNT162b2 or mRNA-1273. No antigen has been identified for these receptors. Assay: immunoSEQ multiplex PCR; the TCRdb copy retains only in-frame clones and omits some. The sample lists 50,000 to 80,000 clones, under 80% seen once, with more than 2% in the top ten. The specimen comprised CD4+ T cells from PBMCs cultured without peptide, sampled after COVID-19 vaccination. These receptor sequences come from a human donor who received a COVID-19 vaccine.

The rearrangement links TRBV30 to TRBJ2-7; 9 bases line up with TRBD1. CDR3 length equals 13 residues. The V and J ends lost 3 bases and 3 bases, in that order; junction bases with no gene match: 3. CDR1 and CDR2 (germline): GTSNPN, SVGIG (reference sequence). CDR3 bases: TGTGCCTGGAGATCGGGACAGGGCTACGAGCAGTACGTC. It codes for CAWRSGQGYEQYV.

The chain links TRBV11-2 to TRBJ2-3, with D possibly being TRBD2 (6 bases). Trimming left V 0 bases short and J 8 bases short, with 12 bases between. The CDR3 covers 14 residues. CDR1 is SGHAT, CDR2 FQNNGV, per germline. The CDR3 loop is CASSLDLGGGTQYF. The CDR3 DNA follows: TGTGCCAGCAGCTTAGATCTGGGGGGAGGTACGCAGTATTTT.

This chain links TRBV6-5 with TRBJ2-5, with 9 bases identical to TRBD1. Germline values: CDR1 MNHEY, CDR2 SVGAGI. The V gene end was trimmed by 5 bases and the J gene end by 5 bases; junction bases not matched to a gene: 6. CDR3 length: 14 residues. CDR3 loop: CASSLTGGVETQYF. The CDR3 DNA reads TGTGCCAGCAGTCTTACAGGGGGCGTTGAGACCCAGTACTTC.

The J gene is TRBJ2-1, the V gene TRBV18; D gene uncertain. From germline, CDR1 is KGHSH and CDR2 LQKENI. Deletions cut 1 base from V and 9 bases from J, with 10 bases between. CDR3 length: 13 amino acids. The DNA of the CDR3 is TGTGCCAGCTCACCACTAGTCCCCGGTGAGCAGTTCTTC. Amino acids: CASSPLVPGEQFF. Full variable domain (missing parts from reference TRBV18 and TRBJ2-1): NAGVMQNPRHLVRRRGQEARLRCSPMKGHSHVYWYRQLPEEGLKFMVYLQKENIIDESGMPKERFSAEFPKEGPSILRIQQVVRGDSAAYFCASSPLVPGEQFFGPGTRLTVL.

The chain combines TRBV6-4 with TRBJ2-7, with D possibly being TRBD1 (6 bases). Germline V gene sequence: CDR1 MRHNA, CDR2 SNTAGT. Trimming pared 1 base from V and 3 bases from J, leaving 13 bases between. The CDR3 loop spans 15 amino acids. CDR3 coding DNA: TGTGCCAGCAGTGACTTTAGGGGGACCAGCTACGAGCAGTACGTC. Its translation is CASSDFRGTSYEQYV.

The V gene is TRBV3-1 (or the pseudogene TRBV3-2), the J gene TRBJ2-5; no reliable D call. The CDR3 length is 14 residues. The V end lost 0 bases, the J end lost 6 bases, and 11 bases lay between the germline ends. Germline CDR1 LGHDT, CDR2 YNNKEL (reference sequence). The CDR3 protein is CASSQDLAAQTQYF. Here the CDR3 DNA reads TGTGCCAGCAGCCAAGATCTGGCTGCGCAGACCCAGTACTTC.